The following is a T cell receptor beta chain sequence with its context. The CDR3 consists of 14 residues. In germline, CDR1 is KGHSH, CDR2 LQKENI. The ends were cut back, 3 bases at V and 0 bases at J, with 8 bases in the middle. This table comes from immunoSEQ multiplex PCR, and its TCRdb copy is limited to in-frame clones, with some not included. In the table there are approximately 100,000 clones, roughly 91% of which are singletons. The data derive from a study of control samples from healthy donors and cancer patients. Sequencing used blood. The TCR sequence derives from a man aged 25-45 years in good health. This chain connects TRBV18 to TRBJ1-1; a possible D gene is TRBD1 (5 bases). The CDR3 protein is CASSPDILNTEAFF. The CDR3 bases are TGTGCCAGCTCACCGGACATCTTGAACACTGAAGCTTTCTTT.